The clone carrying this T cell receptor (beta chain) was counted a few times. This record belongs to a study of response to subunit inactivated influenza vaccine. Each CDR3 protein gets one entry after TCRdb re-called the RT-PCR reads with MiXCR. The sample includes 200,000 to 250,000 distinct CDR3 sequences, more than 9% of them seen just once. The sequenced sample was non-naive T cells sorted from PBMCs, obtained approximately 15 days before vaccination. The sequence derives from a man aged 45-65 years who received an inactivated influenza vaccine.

CDR3 in DNA: TGTGCCAGCAGCTTAGCGCTAGCGGGGACCTCCTACGAGCAGTACTTC. It specifies CASSLALAGTSYEQYF. The chain recombines TRBV7-2 with TRBJ2-7; 9 nucleotides align to TRBD2. Germline V gives CDR1 SGHTA, CDR2 FQGNSA. The V segment lost 0 bases and the J segment 0 bases; nucleotides outside the gene matches: 3. The CDR3 sequence is 16 residues long.